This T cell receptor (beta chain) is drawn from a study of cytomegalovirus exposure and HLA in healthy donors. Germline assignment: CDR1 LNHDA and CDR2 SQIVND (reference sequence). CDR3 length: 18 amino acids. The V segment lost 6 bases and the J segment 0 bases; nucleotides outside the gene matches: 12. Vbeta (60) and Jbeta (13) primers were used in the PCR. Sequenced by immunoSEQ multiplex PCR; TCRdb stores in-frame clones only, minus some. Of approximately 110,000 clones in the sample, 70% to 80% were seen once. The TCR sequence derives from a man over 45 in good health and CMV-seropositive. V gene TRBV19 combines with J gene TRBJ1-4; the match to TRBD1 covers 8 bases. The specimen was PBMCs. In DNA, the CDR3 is TGTGCCAGTAGGCAGATTTGGACAGGGCTAGCAACTAATGAAAAACTGTTTTTT. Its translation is CASRQIWTGLATNEKLFF.